The next 6 T cell receptor beta chains were all read from a single sample in a study of early T cells in non-severe SARS-CoV-2 infection. TCRdb ran MiXCR on the 5' RACE reads and lists one entry per CDR3 protein. In the table there are about 66,000 distinct CDR3 sequences, approximately 10% of which are singletons. The sample comprised whole blood. The receptor set was obtained from an adult who was a healthcare worker with PCR-confirmed SARS-CoV-2 infection or an uninfected control (not recorded which).

This rearrangement joins TRBV20-1 to TRBJ1-1; the match to TRBD1 covers 8 bases. The V segment lost 2 bases and the J segment 3 bases; nucleotides outside the gene matches: 5. The CDR3 is 14 amino acids. Germline V gene sequence: CDR1 DFQATT, CDR2 SNEGSKA (reference sequence). CDR3 nucleotides: TGCAGTGCTAGACTCCAGGGGGCGTACACTGAAGCTTTCTTT. Protein sequence: CSARLQGAYTEAFF.

This clonotype appeared many times. CDR3 DNA sequence: TGCAGCGAGGAACAGGAGGGAAACGAGCAGTACTTC. This codes for CSEEQEGNEQYF. The rearrangement links TRBV29-1 to TRBJ2-7; D possibly corresponds to TRBD2 (6 bases). V gave up 7 bases and J gave up 5 bases, with 15 bases separating them. The CDR3 runs to 12 residues. Germline assignment: CDR1 SQVTM and CDR2 ANQGSEA.

This clonotype was observed many times. The chain carries TRBV6-4 and TRBJ2-3, with TRBD2 identical over 8 bases. The J segment lost 4 bases and the V segment lost 3 bases, leaving 3 bases of the junction unmatched. In germline, CDR1 is MRHNA, CDR2 SNTAGT. The CDR3 is 14 residues long. This CDR3 is CASSEAGVPDTQYF. DNA of the CDR3: TGTGCCAGCAGTGAAGCGGGAGTTCCAGATACGCAGTATTTT.

This chain connects TRBV20-1 to TRBJ1-4; 8 bases align to TRBD1. The CDR3 extends over 12 amino acids. Germline trimming cut 8 bases from V and 5 bases from J; bases unmatched to any gene: 4. The germline V gene has CDR1 DFQATT and CDR2 SNEGSKA (reference sequence). CDR3 in amino acids: CSPGQGNEKLFF. The CDR3 DNA reads TGCAGTCCCGGACAGGGCAATGAAAAACTGTTTTTT.

CDR3 amino acids: CSVDGGEKLFF. DNA for the CDR3: TGCAGCGTTGACGGGGGTGAAAAACTGTTTTTT. The chain carries TRBV29-1 and TRBJ1-4; TRBD1 might be the D (5 bases). The CDR3 is made up of 11 amino acids. Germline V gene data show CDR1 as SQVTM and CDR2 as ANQGSEA. V was clipped by 3 bases and J by 7 bases, with 6 bases between them.

This clonotype was seen only a few times. The chain recombines TRBV30 with TRBJ2-1; TRBD1 aligns across 10 bases. This CDR3 comprises 16 residues. Germline lookup yields CDR1 GTSNPN and CDR2 SVGIG (reference sequence). Unmatched junction bases numbered 5, after V lost 2 bases and J lost 1 base. The CDR3 here is CAWSPGTGVSYNEQFF. Written as DNA, the CDR3 is TGTGCCTGGAGTCCCGGGACAGGGGTTTCCTACAATGAGCAGTTCTTC.